This TCR beta chain emerged from a study of T cell responses to AZD1222 COVID-19 vaccine. Study-level findings and limits: Among spike-specific TCRs, nearly half reportedly target unmutated variant regions.

Clones were read by immunoSEQ multiplex PCR, and TCRdb kept only the in-frame ones, dropping some. This table has some 110,000 clones, 93% appearing once. Trimming shortened V by 7 bases and J by 4 bases, and 6 bases separated the two germline ends. The CDR3 loop spans 11 amino acids. Per germline, CDR1 KGHSH and CDR2 LQKENI. To note about this clone: What it recognizes is unknown.

The sequencing here drew on peripheral blood, taken on day 0 of AZD1222 vaccination. The rearrangement links TRBV18 to TRBJ2-3; D remains unclear. The TCR comes from an adult in good health. In DNA form, the CDR3 reads TGTGCCAGCTTCGCGGCAGATACGCAGTATTTT. Encoded protein: CASFAADTQYF.